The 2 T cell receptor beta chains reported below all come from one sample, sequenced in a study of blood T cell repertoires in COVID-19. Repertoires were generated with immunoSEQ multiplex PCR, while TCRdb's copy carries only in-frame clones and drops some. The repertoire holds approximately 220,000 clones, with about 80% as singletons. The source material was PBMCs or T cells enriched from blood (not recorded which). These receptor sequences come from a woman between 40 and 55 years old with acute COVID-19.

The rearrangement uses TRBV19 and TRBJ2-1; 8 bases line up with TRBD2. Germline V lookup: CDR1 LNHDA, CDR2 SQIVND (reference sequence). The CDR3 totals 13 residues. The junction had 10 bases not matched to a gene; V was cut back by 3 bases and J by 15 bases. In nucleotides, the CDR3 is TGTGCCAGTAGTATTGCGGGGGGCCGTACATGGTTCTTC. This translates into CASSIAGGRTWFF. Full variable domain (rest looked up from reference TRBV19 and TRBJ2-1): DGGITQSPKYLFRKEGQNVTLSCEQNLNHDAMYWYRQDPGQGLRLIYYSQIVNDFQKGDIAEGYSVSREKKESFPLTVTSAQKNPTAFYLCASSIAGGRTWFFGPGTRLTVL.

The CDR3 region is CASSRQGGEKLFF. Here the CDR3 DNA reads TGTGCCAGCAGCCGACAGGGCGGCGAAAAACTGTTTTTT. The chain employs TRBV6-6 and TRBJ1-4; 7 bases line up with TRBD1. Germline-derived CDR1 and CDR2 are MNHNY and SVGAGI (reference sequence). V lost 6 bases to trimming and J lost 8 bases; unmatched junction nucleotides: 6. The CDR3 loop spans 13 amino acids.